Below, 23 T cell receptor beta chains from the same sample are listed, as sequenced in a study of CXCR3-negative and CXCR3-positive naive CD8 T cells. The TRB libraries of cDNA were built by UMI-labeled 5' RACE. TCRdb reworked the 5' RACE reads into one entry per CDR3 protein, no DNA. Recorded here are 45,000 to 55,000 distinct CDR3 sequences; the top ten clones represent 15%. The sequenced sample consisted of memory CD8+ T cells from blood. The receptors derive from a human donor in good health. Some clones in this sample may be carry-over from other donors' samples.

V is TRBV12-3 or TRBV12-4 and J is TRBJ2-3. This CDR3 has 14 amino acids. The CDR3 sequence: CASADGLARDTQYF.

The chain recombines TRBV7-9 with TRBJ2-5; as DNA is missing, the TRBD2 call by TCRdb cannot be tested. The CDR3 loop spans 13 amino acids. Germline V gene data show CDR1 as SEHNR and CDR2 as FQNEAQ (reference sequence). The CDR3 loop reads CASSFGREETQYF.

The chain links TRBV12-3 or TRBV12-4 to TRBJ1-3. The CDR3 covers 12 residues. This chain's CDR3 is CASRRGGNTIYF.

This CDR3 is CASNEETYEQYF. The chain uses TRBV5-5 and TRBJ2-7. The CDR3 spans 12 residues. The germline CDR1 and CDR2 sequences are SGHKS and YYEKEE (reference sequence).

The chain recombines TRBV29-1 with TRBJ2-7. The CDR3 is 12 residues long. Germline V gives CDR1 SQVTM, CDR2 ANQGSEA. The chain's CDR3 is CSVGVQAREQYF.

The chain links TRBV4-3 to TRBJ2-1; absent DNA, TCRdb's TRBD2 call cannot be checked. In germline, CDR1 is LGHNA, CDR2 YSLEER. The length of the CDR3 is 16 residues. The CDR3 sequence: CASSEDPSGGANEQFF.

The genes are TRBV5-1 and TRBJ2-7; checking the TCRdb D call of TRBD2 is not possible without DNA. Per germline, CDR1 SGHRS and CDR2 YFSETQ. The CDR3 contains 14 residues. The CDR3 loop reads CASSPGLAGYEQYF.

The chain uses TRBV28 and TRBJ1-2; TCRdb's D call of TRBD1 is untestable without DNA. CDR3 length: 15 amino acids. Germline CDR1 is MDHEN and CDR2 is SYDVKM. The CDR3 is CASSQLGGQGYGYTF.

This chain uses TRBV9 with TRBJ2-7; checking the TCRdb D call of TRBD1 is not possible without DNA. CDR3 length equals 15 residues. Germline CDR1 reads SGDLS; CDR2 reads YYNGEE. The CDR3 here is CASSVDTGDTYEQYF.

The V gene is TRBV28, the J gene TRBJ2-3. This CDR3 is 17 amino acids long. CDR1 and CDR2 from the germline V gene are MDHEN and SYDVKM. CDR3 residues: CASSPRMALVSTDTQYF.

V is TRBV14 and J is TRBJ2-7; no DNA is available, so the TRBD1 call from TCRdb remains unchecked. The CDR3 spans 14 residues. The germline V gene encodes CDR1 SGHDN and CDR2 FVKESK. The CDR3 is CARPPGMRSYEQYF.

The chain recombines TRBV29-1 with TRBJ2-5; TCRdb's D gene call, TRBD2, goes unchecked for lack of DNA. The CDR3 contains 11 residues. Germline assignment: CDR1 SQVTM and CDR2 ANQGSEA. The CDR3 is CSVGSGETQYF.

The chain joins TRBV6-2 or TRBV6-3 to TRBJ2-1; as DNA is missing, the TRBD1 call by TCRdb cannot be tested. Germline CDR1 MNHEY, CDR2 SVGEGT. The CDR3 loop spans 16 amino acids. This CDR3 reads CASSQPRVRVANEQFF.

The V gene is TRBV7-9, the J gene TRBJ1-1; the D gene TCRdb calls, TRBD1, cannot be checked with no DNA. This CDR3 spans 14 amino acids. Looked up from germline, CDR1 is SEHNR and CDR2 is FQNEAQ (reference sequence). CDR3 sequence: CATRRAQGAPEAFF.

The chain joins TRBV7-6 to TRBJ1-5. Germline V gene lookup returns CDR1 SGHVS and CDR2 FNYEAQ. The CDR3 sequence is 13 residues long. This CDR3 is CASSRHSNQPQHF.

This chain links TRBV6-5 with TRBJ2-1; TCRdb calls TRBD1, which cannot be checked without DNA. The CDR3 sequence is 13 residues long. Germline V gives CDR1 MNHEY, CDR2 SVGAGI. The CDR3 region is CASSYPQGREQFF.

This sequence joins TRBV29-1 and TRBJ2-1; lacking DNA, the TRBD2 call made by TCRdb goes unchecked. The CDR3 contains 16 residues. Germline V gene data show CDR1 as SQVTM and CDR2 as ANQGSEA. The CDR3: CSVEDDSGRFHNEQFF.

This chain uses TRBV28 with TRBJ2-3; TCRdb lists TRBD1, though no DNA is available to test this call. Germline V gene data show CDR1 as MDHEN and CDR2 as SYDVKM. The length of the CDR3 is 13 residues. The CDR3 loop reads CATGTESTDTQYF.

The chain has TRBV4-3 and TRBJ1-1; TCRdb's D call of TRBD1 is untestable without DNA. CDR1 and CDR2 from the germline V gene are LGHNA and YSLEER. The CDR3 sequence is 15 residues long. The CDR3 region is CASSATGTGPTEAFF.

The chain couples TRBV29-1 to TRBJ2-7; lacking DNA, the TRBD2 call made by TCRdb goes unchecked. The CDR3 has 12 amino acids. Germline V gene data show CDR1 as SQVTM and CDR2 as ANQGSEA. The CDR3 region is CSVGTSAYEQYF.

This chain connects TRBV7-2 to TRBJ2-7. The germline V gene encodes CDR1 SGHTA and CDR2 FQGNSA. The CDR3 is 12 amino acids. The CDR3 sequence is CASSLDFREQYF. The full variable domain, its missing parts supplied by reference TRBV7-2 and TRBJ2-7, is GAGVSQSPSNKVTEKGKDVELRCDPISGHTALYWYRQSLGQGLEFLIYFQGNSAPDKSGLPSDRFSAERTGGSVSTLTIQRTQQEDSAVYLCASSLDFREQYFGPGTRLTVT.

The CDR3 loop is CSARDLLSSRDPTTTDEKLFF. The chain joins TRBV20-1 to TRBJ1-4; TCRdb's D gene call, TRBD1, goes unchecked for lack of DNA. From germline, CDR1 is DFQATT and CDR2 SNEGSKA (reference sequence). The CDR3 is made up of 21 amino acids.

V is TRBV7-9 and J is TRBJ1-2. The CDR3 covers 15 residues. Germline V lookup: CDR1 SEHNR, CDR2 FQNEAQ (reference sequence). The CDR3 spells CASSLESAANYGYTF.